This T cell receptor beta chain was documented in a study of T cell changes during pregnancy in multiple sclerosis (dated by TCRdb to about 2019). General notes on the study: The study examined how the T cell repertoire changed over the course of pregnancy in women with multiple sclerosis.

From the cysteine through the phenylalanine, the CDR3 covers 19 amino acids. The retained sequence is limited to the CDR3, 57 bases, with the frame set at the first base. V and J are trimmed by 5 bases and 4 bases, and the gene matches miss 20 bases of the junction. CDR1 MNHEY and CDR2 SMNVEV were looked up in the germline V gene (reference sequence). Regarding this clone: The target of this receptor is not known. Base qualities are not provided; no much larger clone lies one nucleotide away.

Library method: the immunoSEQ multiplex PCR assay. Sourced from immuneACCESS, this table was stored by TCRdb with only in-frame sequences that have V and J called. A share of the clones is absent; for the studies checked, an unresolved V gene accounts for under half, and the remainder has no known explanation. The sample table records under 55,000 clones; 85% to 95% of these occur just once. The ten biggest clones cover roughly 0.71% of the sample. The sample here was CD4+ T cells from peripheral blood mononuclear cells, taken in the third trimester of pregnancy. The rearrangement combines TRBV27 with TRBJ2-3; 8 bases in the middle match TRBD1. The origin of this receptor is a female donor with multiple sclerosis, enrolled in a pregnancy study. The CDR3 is CASSTRRGTGPGLADTQYF. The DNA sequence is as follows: TGTGCCAGCAGTACCCGCCGGGGGACAGGTCCAGGGTTAGCAGATACGCAGTATTTT.